This is a list of T cell receptor beta chains from one sample in a study of blood T cell repertoires in COVID-19. Method: immunoSEQ multiplex PCR; TCRdb's copy keeps in-frame clones and lacks some. The sample yields more than 400,000 clones, approximately 83% seen once. Sequenced sample: peripheral blood. The receptors were gathered from a human donor in a cohort sampled during active COVID-19. CDR3s include the opening cysteine and the closing phenylalanine or tryptophan. A D gene is named only where the DNA matches it firmly. Expanded clones are given a class, and other clones once, few, many or no size at all.

j_gene,len,v_gene,abundance,d_gene,CDR3aa,CDR3nt
TRBJ2-1,9,TRBV7-2,-,-,CASRNEQFF,TGTGCCAGTCGGAATGAGCAGTTCTTC
TRBJ2-7,13,TRBV30,few,TRBD1,CAWRVTGTLEQYF,TGTGCCTGGAGGGTGACAGGGACCTTGGAGCAGTACTTC
TRBJ2-1,15,TRBV7-3,-,TRBD2,CASSYAAGAYNEQFF,TGTGCCAGCAGCTACGCCGCGGGAGCCTACAATGAGCAGTTCTTC
TRBJ1-1,13,TRBV11-2,-,-,CASSLDGNTEAFF,TGTGCCAGCAGCTTAGACGGGAACACTGAAGCTTTCTTT
TRBJ2-7,13,TRBV28,-,-,CASRGQKGYEQYF,TGTGCCAGCAGAGGACAGAAGGGTTACGAGCAGTACTTC
TRBJ1-2,16,TRBV7-2,-,TRBD1,CASSPSGDRANYGYTF,TGTGCCAGCAGCCCATCGGGGGACAGGGCGAACTATGGCTACACCTTC
TRBJ1-3,17,TRBV4-2,-,-,CASSSAVGEGSGNTIYF,TGTGCCAGCAGCTCTGCCGTGGGAGAGGGATCTGGAAACACCATATATTTT
TRBJ1-2,15,TRBV5-1,-,-,CASSLVVGAAEGYTF,TGCGCCAGCAGCTTGGTGGTGGGGGCGGCGGAGGGCTACACCTTC
TRBJ2-1,15,TRBV30,-,TRBD2,CACPWGLAGEDEQFF,TGTGCCTGTCCATGGGGACTAGCGGGAGAGGATGAGCAGTTCTTC
TRBJ2-1,13,TRBV7-3,-,TRBD1,CASSLTEAGGQFF,TGTGCCAGCAGCTTAACAGAGGCAGGGGGTCAGTTCTTC
TRBJ2-7,15,TRBV25-1,few,TRBD1,CASSDSGQGFYEQYF,TGTGCCAGCAGTGACTCTGGACAGGGGTTCTACGAGCAGTACTTC
TRBJ1-2,17,TRBV5-4,-,TRBD1,CASSLGPKGAENYGYTF,TGTGCCAGCAGCTTGGGCCCGAAGGGGGCGGAAAACTATGGCTACACCTTC
TRBJ1-4,14,TRBV19,-,-,CASSIDYRNEKLFF,TGTGCCAGTAGTATAGACTACAGGAATGAAAAACTGTTTTTT
TRBJ2-5,15,TRBV24-1,-,TRBD2,CATSDGGRGQETQYF,TGTGCCACCAGTGATGGCGGGAGAGGCCAGGAGACCCAGTACTTC
TRBJ1-2,14,TRBV3-1/TRBV3-2,-,TRBD1,CASSQRTGYDGYTF,TGTGCCAGCAGCCAACGGACAGGGTATGATGGCTACACCTTC
TRBJ1-1,15,TRBV10-3,-,-,CAISEMNGPGTEAFF,TGTGCCATCAGTGAGATGAATGGGCCTGGCACTGAAGCTTTCTTT
TRBJ2-2,14,TRBV6-5,-,-,CASTPGHNTGELFF,TGTGCCAGCACTCCAGGCCATAACACCGGGGAGCTGTTTTTT
TRBJ1-1,11,TRBV15,-,-,CATSRDQKAFF,TGTGCCACCAGCAGAGATCAAAAAGCTTTCTTT
TRBJ1-6,13,TRBV10-3,-,-,CAMRGRDNSALHF,TGTGCCATGCGGGGCAGAGATAATTCAGCCCTCCACTTT
TRBJ2-5,16,TRBV6-5,-,TRBD1,CASSFGTDTKQETQYF,TGTGCCAGCAGTTTCGGGACAGATACTAAACAAGAGACCCAGTACTTC
TRBJ2-7,17,TRBV4-1,-,-,CASSQDGHPGGGDEQYF,TGCGCCAGCAGCCAAGATGGGCATCCCGGAGGGGGCGACGAGCAGTACTTC
TRBJ1-2,14,TRBV10-2,-,-,CASSGSPRWDGYTF,TGCGCCAGCAGTGGCAGCCCTAGGTGGGATGGCTACACCTTC
TRBJ1-1,14,TRBV5-5,-,-,CASSPGHMNTEAFF,TGTGCCAGCAGCCCGGGACACATGAACACTGAAGCTTTCTTT
TRBJ1-1,13,TRBV19,-,-,CASSTSVNTEAFF,-
TRBJ1-1,13,TRBV28,-,-,CASSLSGRTEAFF,TGTGCCAGCAGTTTAAGTGGGAGGACTGAAGCTTTCTTT
TRBJ1-4,13,TRBV2,-,-,CASSASRFEKLFF,TGTGCCAGCAGCGCCTCTAGATTTGAAAAACTGTTTTTT
TRBJ1-2,15,TRBV28,-,TRBD1,CASSSLGTGADGYTF,TGTGCCAGCAGTAGTCTTGGGACAGGGGCTGATGGCTACACCTTC
TRBJ2-5,14,TRBV6-5,-,-,CASSSTGTLETQYF,TGTGCCAGCAGTTCTACAGGGACATTAGAGACCCAGTACTTC
TRBJ1-6,16,TRBV6-1,-,TRBD1,CASSDRTGASGSPLHF,TGTGCCAGCAGTGACCGGACAGGGGCAAGTGGTTCACCCCTCCACTTT
TRBJ1-5,15,TRBV19,-,TRBD1,CATTLGQAPGQPQHF,TGTGCCACCACTTTAGGACAGGCCCCGGGGCAGCCCCAGCATTTT
TRBJ1-5,13,TRBV10-3,-,-,CAISVAGDQPQHF,TGTGCCATCAGTGTTGCCGGGGATCAGCCCCAGCATTTT
TRBJ1-1,12,TRBV30,few,-,CAWNTNGGISFF,TGTGCCTGGAACACCAACGGGGGTATATCTTTCTTT
TRBJ1-1,16,TRBV13,-,TRBD1,CASSPLGTGTNTEAFF,TGTGCCAGCAGCCCGCTCGGGACAGGGACGAACACTGAAGCTTTCTTT
TRBJ1-4,14,TRBV15,-,-,CATSRGATNEKLFF,TGTGCCACCAGCAGGGGCGCAACTAATGAAAAACTGTTTTTT
TRBJ2-1,17,TRBV6-1,-,TRBD2,CASSAHLAGGPVNEQFF,TGTGCCAGCAGTGCCCACCTAGCGGGAGGGCCAGTCAATGAGCAGTTCTTC
TRBJ2-3,16,TRBV7-9,-,TRBD2,CASSLPLAGSTDTQYF,TGTGCCAGCAGCTTACCCCTAGCGGGCAGCACAGATACGCAGTATTTT
TRBJ2-5,11,TRBV12-3/TRBV12-4,-,-,CASTRRETQYF,TGTGCCAGCACCCGGAGGGAGACCCAGTACTTC
TRBJ1-2,16,TRBV6-5,-,TRBD1,CASSYSVGQGFGGYTF,TGTGCCAGCAGTTACTCGGTTGGACAGGGTTTCGGTGGCTACACCTTC
TRBJ1-1,11,TRBV28,-,-,CASSTDTEAFF,TGTGCCAGCAGTACGGACACTGAAGCTTTCTTT
TRBJ1-5,14,TRBV6-5,-,TRBD1,CASSGRGPGQPQHF,TGTGCCAGCAGCGGTAGGGGGCCGGGTCAGCCCCAGCATTTT
TRBJ2-1,15,TRBV19,-,-,CASSVGLSSYNEQFF,TGTGCCAGTAGCGTGGGCCTGAGCTCCTACAATGAGCAGTTCTTC
TRBJ1-6,15,TRBV7-2,few,-,CASGGSGSLNSPLHF,TGTGCCAGCGGGGGGTCCGGCAGCCTAAATTCACCCCTCCACTTT
TRBJ2-7,19,TRBV7-3,-,TRBD2,CASSQGLLGLAGGPGEQYF,TGTGCCAGCAGCCAGGGACTTCTAGGACTAGCGGGAGGGCCAGGCGAGCAGTACTTC
TRBJ2-3,15,TRBV29-1,-,-,CSADSYSSSTDTQYF,TGCAGCGCCGATAGTTACAGTTCTAGCACAGATACGCAGTATTTT
TRBJ2-7,15,TRBV7-2,-,TRBD1,CASSPRTGAAYEQYF,TGTGCCAGCAGCCCCAGGACAGGGGCCGCCTACGAGCAGTACTTC
TRBJ2-7,16,TRBV7-6,once,TRBD1,CASSPRGRGRSYEQYF,TGTGCCAGCAGCCCCCGAGGCAGGGGGAGATCCTACGAGCAGTACTTC
TRBJ1-3,13,TRBV6-1,-,-,CASSSTAGNTIYF,TGTGCCAGCAGTTCCACGGCTGGAAACACCATATATTTT
TRBJ2-3,16,TRBV27,-,-,CASSQQRRTREPALYF,TGTGCCAGCAGCCAGCAACGACGGACTCGAGAGCCAGCGCTGTATTTT
TRBJ2-4,13,TRBV7-2,-,-,CASTGRAKNIQYF,TGTGCCAGTACGGGTCGAGCCAAAAACATTCAGTACTTC
TRBJ2-5,14,TRBV2,-,TRBD1,CASSSQGARETQYF,TGTGCCAGCAGTTCCCAGGGGGCGCGGGAGACCCAGTACTTC
TRBJ1-1,15,TRBV3-1/TRBV3-2,-,-,CASSHHWGGVTEAFF,TGTGCCAGCAGCCACCATTGGGGGGGTGTCACTGAAGCTTTCTTT
TRBJ2-5,14,TRBV4-2,-,TRBD1,CASSQGTGVETQYF,TGTGCCAGCAGCCAGGGAACAGGGGTCGAGACCCAGTACTTC
TRBJ1-2,14,TRBV9,-,TRBD1,CASSSGQGNYGYTF,TGTGCCAGCAGCTCAGGACAGGGTAACTATGGCTACACCTTC
TRBJ2-7,12,TRBV2,many,-,CARGDNQYEQYF,TGTGCCAGAGGGGACAACCAGTACGAGCAGTACTTC
TRBJ2-3,13,TRBV6-5,-,-,CASREDFTDTQYF,TGTGCCAGCAGGGAGGACTTCACAGATACGCAGTATTTT